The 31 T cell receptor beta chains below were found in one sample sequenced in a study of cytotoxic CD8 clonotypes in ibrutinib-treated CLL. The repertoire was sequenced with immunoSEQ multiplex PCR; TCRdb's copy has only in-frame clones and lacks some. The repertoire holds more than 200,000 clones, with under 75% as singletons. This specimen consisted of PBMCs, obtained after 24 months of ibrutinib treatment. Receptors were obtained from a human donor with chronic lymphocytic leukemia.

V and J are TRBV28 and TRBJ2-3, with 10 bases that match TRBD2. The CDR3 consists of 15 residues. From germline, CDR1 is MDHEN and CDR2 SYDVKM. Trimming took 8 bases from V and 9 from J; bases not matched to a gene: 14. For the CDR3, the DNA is TGTGCCAGCGGAATAGCTAGCGGGGGTTTATGGACGCAGTATTTT. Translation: CASGIASGGLWTQYF. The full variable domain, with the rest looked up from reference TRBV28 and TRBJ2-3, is DVKVTQSSRYLVKRTGEKVFLECVQDMDHENMFWYRQDPGLGLRLIYFSYDVKMKEKGDIPEGYSVSREKKERFSLILESASTNQTSMYLCASGIASGGLWTQYFGPGTRLTVL.

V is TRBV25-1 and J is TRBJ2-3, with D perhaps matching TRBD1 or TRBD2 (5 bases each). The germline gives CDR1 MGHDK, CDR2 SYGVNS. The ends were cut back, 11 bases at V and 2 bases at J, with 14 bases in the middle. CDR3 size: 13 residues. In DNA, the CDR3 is TGTGCCTCCAGGGACGGATACACAGATACGCAGTATTTT. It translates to CASRDGYTDTQYF.

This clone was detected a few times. The CDR3: CASSLTASMNTEAFF. The CDR3 region has the DNA TGTGCCAGCAGTCTGACAGCTTCCATGAACACTGAAGCTTTCTTT. The rearrangement links TRBV25-1 to TRBJ1-1, with a tentative D call TRBD1 (5 bases). V was clipped by 5 bases and J by 0 bases, with 13 bases between them. Germline values: CDR1 MGHDK, CDR2 SYGVNS. This CDR3 has 15 amino acids.

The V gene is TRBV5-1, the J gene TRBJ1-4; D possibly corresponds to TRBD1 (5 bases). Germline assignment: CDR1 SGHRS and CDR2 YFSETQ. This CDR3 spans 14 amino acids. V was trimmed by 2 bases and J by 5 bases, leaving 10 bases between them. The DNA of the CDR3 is TGCGCCAGCAGCTTACGGAGGGGAAATGAAAAACTGTTTTTT. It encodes CASSLRRGNEKLFF.

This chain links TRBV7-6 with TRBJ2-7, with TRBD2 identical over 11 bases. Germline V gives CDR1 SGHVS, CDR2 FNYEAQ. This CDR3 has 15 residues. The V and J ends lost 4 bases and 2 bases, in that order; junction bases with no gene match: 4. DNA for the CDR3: TGTGCCAGCAGCTCGGGACTAGCGGCAACCTACGAGCAGTACTTC. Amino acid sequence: CASSSGLAATYEQYF.

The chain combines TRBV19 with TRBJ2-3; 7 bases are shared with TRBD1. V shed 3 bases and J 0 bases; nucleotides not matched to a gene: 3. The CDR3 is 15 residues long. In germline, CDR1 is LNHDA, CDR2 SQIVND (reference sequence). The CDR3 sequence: CASSMWGQSTDTQYF. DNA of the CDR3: TGTGCCAGTAGTATGTGGGGACAGAGCACAGATACGCAGTATTTT.

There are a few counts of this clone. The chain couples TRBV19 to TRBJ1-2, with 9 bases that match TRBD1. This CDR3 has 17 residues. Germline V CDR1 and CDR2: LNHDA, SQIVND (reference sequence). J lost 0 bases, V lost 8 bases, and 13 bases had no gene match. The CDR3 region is CASRRGGQGRTNYGYTF. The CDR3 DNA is TGTGCCAGTCGTAGGGGGGGACAGGGAAGAACTAACTATGGCTACACCTTC. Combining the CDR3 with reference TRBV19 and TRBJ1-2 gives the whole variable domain DGGITQSPKYLFRKEGQNVTLSCEQNLNHDAMYWYRQDPGQGLRLIYYSQIVNDFQKGDIAEGYSVSREKKESFPLTVTSAQKNPTAFYLCASRRGGQGRTNYGYTFGSGTRLTVV.

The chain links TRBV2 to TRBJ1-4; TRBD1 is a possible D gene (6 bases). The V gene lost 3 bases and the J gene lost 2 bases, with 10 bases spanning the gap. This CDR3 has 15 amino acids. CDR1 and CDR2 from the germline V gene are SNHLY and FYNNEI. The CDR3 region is CASSDQQGTNEKLFF. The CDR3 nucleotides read TGTGCCAGCAGTGACCAACAGGGTACTAATGAAAAACTGTTTTTT.

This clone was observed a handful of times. The CDR3 DNA reads TGCAGCGTTGATGGAGGGAGCGGGAGCAGAAATGAGCAGTTCTTC. Amino acid sequence: CSVDGGSGSRNEQFF. The chain employs TRBV29-1 and TRBJ2-1; 8 nucleotides line up with TRBD2. The J segment lost 7 bases and the V segment lost 3 bases, leaving 11 bases of the junction unmatched. Germline CDR1 is SQVTM and CDR2 is ANQGSEA. The length of the CDR3 is 15 residues.

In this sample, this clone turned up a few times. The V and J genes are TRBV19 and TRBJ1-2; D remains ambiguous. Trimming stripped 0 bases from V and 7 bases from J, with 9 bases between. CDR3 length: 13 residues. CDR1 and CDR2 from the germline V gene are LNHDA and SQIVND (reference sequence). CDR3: CASSIDPRGGYTF. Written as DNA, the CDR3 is TGTGCCAGTAGTATAGATCCCAGAGGTGGCTACACCTTC.

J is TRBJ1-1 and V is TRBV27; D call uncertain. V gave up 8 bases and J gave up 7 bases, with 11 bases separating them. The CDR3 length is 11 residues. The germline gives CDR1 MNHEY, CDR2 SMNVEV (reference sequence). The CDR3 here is CASGGQLEAFF. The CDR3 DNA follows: TGTGCCAGCGGCGGCCAGCTTGAAGCTTTCTTT.

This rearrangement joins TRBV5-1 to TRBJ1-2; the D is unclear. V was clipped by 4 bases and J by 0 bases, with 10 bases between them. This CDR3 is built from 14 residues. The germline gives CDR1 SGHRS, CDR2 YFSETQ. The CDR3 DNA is TGCGCCAGCAGCGCCGAACTCGCTAACTATGGCTACACCTTC. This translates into CASSAELANYGYTF.

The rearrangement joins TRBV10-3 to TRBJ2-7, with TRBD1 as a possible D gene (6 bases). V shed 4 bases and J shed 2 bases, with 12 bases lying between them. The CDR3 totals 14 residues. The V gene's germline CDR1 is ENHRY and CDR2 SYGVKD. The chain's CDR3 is CAISVQGEAYEQYF. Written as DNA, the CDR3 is TGTGCCATCAGTGTACAGGGTGAGGCCTACGAGCAGTACTTC.

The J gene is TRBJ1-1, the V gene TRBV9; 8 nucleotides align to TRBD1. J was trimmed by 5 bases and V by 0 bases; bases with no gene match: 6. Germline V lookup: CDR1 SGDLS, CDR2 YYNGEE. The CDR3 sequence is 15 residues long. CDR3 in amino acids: CASSVGGQGRTEAFF. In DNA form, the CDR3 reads TGTGCCAGCAGCGTAGGAGGACAGGGAAGGACTGAAGCTTTCTTT.

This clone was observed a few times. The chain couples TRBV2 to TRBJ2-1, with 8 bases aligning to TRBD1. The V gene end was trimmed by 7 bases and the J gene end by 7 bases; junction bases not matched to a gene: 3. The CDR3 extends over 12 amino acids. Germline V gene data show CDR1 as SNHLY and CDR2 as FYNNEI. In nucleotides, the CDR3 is TGTGCCAGCAATCACAGGGGGAATGAGCAGTTCTTC. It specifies CASNHRGNEQFF.

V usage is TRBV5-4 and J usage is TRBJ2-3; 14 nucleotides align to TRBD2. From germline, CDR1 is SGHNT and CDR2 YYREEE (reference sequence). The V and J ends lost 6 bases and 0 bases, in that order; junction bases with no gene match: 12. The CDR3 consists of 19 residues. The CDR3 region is CASNIPGTSGSASTDTQYF. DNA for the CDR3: TGTGCCAGCAACATTCCTGGGACTAGCGGGAGCGCTAGCACAGATACGCAGTATTTT.

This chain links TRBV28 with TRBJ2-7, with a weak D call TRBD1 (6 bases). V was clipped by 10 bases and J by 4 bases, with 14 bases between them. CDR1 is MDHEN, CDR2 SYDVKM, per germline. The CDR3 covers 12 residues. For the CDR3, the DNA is TGTGCCACCACAGGGTCCCCTTACGAGCAGTACTTC. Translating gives CATTGSPYEQYF. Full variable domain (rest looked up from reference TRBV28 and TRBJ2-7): DVKVTQSSRYLVKRTGEKVFLECVQDMDHENMFWYRQDPGLGLRLIYFSYDVKMKEKGDIPEGYSVSREKKERFSLILESASTNQTSMYLCATTGSPYEQYFGPGTRLTVT.

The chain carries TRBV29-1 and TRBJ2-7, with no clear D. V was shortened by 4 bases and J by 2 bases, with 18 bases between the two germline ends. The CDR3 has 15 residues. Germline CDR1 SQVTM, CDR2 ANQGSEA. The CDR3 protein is CSVGIFWLGTYEQYF. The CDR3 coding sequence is TGCAGCGTTGGCATCTTTTGGCTGGGAACCTACGAGCAGTACTTC.

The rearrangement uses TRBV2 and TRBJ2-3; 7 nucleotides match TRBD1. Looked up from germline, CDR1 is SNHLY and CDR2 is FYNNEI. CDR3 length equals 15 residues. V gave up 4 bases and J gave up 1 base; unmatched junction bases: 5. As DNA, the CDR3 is TGTGCCAGCAGTGGTTGGACAGGACGCACAGATACGCAGTATTTT. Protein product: CASSGWTGRTDTQYF.

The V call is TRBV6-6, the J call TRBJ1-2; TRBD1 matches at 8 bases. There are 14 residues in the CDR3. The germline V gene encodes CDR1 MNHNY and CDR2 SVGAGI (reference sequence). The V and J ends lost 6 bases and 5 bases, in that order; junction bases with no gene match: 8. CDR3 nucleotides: TGTGCCAGCAGCCACGGACAGGGAGGGTATGGCTACACCTTC. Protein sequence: CASSHGQGGYGYTF.

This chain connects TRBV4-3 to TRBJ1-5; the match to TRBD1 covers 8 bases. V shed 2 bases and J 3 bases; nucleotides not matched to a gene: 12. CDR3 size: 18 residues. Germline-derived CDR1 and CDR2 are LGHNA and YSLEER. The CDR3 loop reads CASSQNYVPGQDNQPQHF. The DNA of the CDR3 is TGCGCCAGCAGCCAAAACTACGTACCGGGACAGGACAATCAGCCCCAGCATTTT.

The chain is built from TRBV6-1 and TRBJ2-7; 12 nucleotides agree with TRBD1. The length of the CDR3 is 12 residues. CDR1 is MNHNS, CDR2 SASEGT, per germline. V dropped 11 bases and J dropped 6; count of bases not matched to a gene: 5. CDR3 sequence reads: CAHGTGGREQYF. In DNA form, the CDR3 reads TGTGCCCACGGGACAGGGGGCCGCGAGCAGTACTTC.

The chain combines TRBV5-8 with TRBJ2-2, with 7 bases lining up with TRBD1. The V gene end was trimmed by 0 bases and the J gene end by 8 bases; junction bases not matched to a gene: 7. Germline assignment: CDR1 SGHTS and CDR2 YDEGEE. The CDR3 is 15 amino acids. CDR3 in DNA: TGTGCCAGCAGCTTGGGCGACAGGGCCATGGGGGAGCTGTTTTTT. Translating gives CASSLGDRAMGELFF.

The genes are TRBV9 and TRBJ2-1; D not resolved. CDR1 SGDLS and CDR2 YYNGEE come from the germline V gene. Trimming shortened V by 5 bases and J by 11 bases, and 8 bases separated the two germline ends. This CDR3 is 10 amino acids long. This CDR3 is CASSGKQQFF. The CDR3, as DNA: TGTGCCAGCAGTGGAAAGCAGCAGTTCTTC.

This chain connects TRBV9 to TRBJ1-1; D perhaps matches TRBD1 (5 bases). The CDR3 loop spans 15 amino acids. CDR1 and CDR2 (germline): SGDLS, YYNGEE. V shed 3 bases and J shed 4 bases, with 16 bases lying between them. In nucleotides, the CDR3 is TGTGCCAGCAGCGCCCGGTATGGGGCGGGCACTGAAGCTTTCTTT. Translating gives CASSARYGAGTEAFF.

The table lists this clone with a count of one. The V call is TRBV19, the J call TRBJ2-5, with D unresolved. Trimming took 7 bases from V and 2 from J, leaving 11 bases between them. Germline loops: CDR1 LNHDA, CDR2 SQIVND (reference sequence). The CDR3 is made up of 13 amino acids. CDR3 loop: CASKGTKQETQYF. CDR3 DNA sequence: TGTGCCAGTAAAGGAACCAAACAAGAGACCCAGTACTTC.

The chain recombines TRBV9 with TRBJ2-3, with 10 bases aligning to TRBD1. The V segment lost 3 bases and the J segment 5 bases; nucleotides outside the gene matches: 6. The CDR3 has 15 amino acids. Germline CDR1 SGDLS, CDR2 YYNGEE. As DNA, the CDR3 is TGTGCCAGCAGCGCCCGGGACAGGGGATTAGATACGCAGTATTTT. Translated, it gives CASSARDRGLDTQYF. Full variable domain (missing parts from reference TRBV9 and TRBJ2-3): DSGVTQTPKHLITATGQRVTLRCSPRSGDLSVYWYQQSLDQGLQFLIQYYNGEERAKGNILERFSAQQFPDLHSELNLSSLELGDSALYFCASSARDRGLDTQYFGPGTRLTVL.

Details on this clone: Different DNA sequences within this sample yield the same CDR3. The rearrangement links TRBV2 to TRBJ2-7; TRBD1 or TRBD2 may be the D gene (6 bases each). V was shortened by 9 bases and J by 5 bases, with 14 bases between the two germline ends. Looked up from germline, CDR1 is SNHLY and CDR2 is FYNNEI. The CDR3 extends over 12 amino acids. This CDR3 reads CARGGGFDEQYF. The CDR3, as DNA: TGTGCCAGAGGGGGAGGATTCGACGAGCAGTACTTC.

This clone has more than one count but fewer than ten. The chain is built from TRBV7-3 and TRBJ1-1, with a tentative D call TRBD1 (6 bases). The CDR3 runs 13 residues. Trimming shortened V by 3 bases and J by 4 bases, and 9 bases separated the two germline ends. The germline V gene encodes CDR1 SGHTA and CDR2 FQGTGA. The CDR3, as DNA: TGTGCCAGCAGCTTTCGCAGGGGCACTGAAGCTTTCTTT. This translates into CASSFRRGTEAFF.

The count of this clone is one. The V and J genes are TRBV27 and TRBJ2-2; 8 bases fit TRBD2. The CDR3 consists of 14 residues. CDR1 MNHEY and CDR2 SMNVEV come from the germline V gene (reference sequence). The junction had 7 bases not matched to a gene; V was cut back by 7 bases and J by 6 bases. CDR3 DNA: TGTGCCAGCACGGGACTAGAAACATCCGGGGAGCTGTTTTTT. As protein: CASTGLETSGELFF.

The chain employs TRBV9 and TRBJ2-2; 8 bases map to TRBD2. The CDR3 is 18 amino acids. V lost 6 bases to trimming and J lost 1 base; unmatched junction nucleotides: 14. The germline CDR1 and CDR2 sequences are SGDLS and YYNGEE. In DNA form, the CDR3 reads TGTGCCAGCACCCCTTCGTTGGGGCTAGCGGGGAACACCGGGGAGCTGTTTTTT. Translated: CASTPSLGLAGNTGELFF.